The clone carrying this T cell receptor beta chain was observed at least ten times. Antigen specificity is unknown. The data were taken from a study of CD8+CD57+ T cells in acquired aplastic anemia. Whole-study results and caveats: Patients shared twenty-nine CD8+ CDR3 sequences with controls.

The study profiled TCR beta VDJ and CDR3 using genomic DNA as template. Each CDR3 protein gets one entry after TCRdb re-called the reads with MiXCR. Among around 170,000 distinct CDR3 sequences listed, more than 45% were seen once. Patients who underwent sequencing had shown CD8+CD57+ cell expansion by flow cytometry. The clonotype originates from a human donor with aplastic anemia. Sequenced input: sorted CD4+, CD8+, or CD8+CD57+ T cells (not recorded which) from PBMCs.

CDR3 bases: TGTGCCAGCAGCTTAGCGCCCACTAGCGGGGTCAATGAGCAGTTCTTC. Translation gives CASSLAPTSGVNEQFF. The rearrangement links TRBV7-2 to TRBJ2-1; TRBD2 matches at 10 bases. In germline, CDR1 is SGHTA, CDR2 FQGNSA. Unmatched junction bases numbered 5, after V lost 0 bases and J lost 6 bases. The CDR3 extends over 16 amino acids.